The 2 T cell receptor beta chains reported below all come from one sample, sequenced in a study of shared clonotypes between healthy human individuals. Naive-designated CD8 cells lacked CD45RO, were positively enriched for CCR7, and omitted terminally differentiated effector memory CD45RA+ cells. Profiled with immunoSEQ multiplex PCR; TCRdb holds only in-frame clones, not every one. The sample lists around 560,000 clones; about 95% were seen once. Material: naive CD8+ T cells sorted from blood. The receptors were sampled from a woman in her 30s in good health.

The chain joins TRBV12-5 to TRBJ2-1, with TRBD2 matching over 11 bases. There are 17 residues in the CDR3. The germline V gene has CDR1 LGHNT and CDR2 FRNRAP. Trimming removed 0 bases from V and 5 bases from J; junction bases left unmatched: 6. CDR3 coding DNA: TGTGCTAGTGGTTTGGTACACGGACTAGCGGGCCACAATGAGCAGTTCTTC. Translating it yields CASGLVHGLAGHNEQFF.

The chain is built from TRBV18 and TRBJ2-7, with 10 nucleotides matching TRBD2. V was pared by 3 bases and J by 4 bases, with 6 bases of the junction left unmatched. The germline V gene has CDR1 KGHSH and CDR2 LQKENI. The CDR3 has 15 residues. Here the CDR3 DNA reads TGTGCCAGCTCACCGACCGGGACTAGCGTTTACGAGCAGTACTTC. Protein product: CASSPTGTSVYEQYF.